These 17 T cell receptor beta chains share one sample of origin, sequenced in a study of OX40 agonist ivuxolimab in advanced cancers. This table comes from immunoSEQ multiplex PCR, and its TCRdb copy is limited to in-frame clones, with some not included. The profile covers 21,000 or so clones, with approximately 80% appearing a single time and under 35% taken by the ten largest. The sample consisted of CD4+ or CD8+ T cells sorted from blood, taken in a trial of the OX40 agonist ivuxolimab. These TCRs come from an adult with an advanced solid tumor such as melanoma, head and neck, liver or kidney cancer.

The chain uses TRBV28 and TRBJ2-7; TRBD2 agrees at 9 bases. The junction had 9 bases not matched to a gene; V was cut back by 3 bases and J by 3 bases. This CDR3 is 16 amino acids long. Germline V gives CDR1 MDHEN, CDR2 SYDVKM. The CDR3 spells CASSLVMAGGVYEQYF. The CDR3 DNA sequence: TGTGCCAGCAGTTTGGTCATGGCGGGAGGGGTCTACGAGCAGTACTTC.

The CDR3 loop is CASSPTVREQYF. CDR3 sequence (DNA): TGTGCCAGCAGCCCCACAGTCCGCGAGCAGTACTTC. This sequence joins TRBV28 and TRBJ2-7; D is ambiguous. Germline assignment: CDR1 MDHEN and CDR2 SYDVKM. This CDR3 comprises 12 residues. The V end was cut by 6 bases, the J end by 6 bases, with 12 bases between.

The genes are TRBV28 and TRBJ1-5; tentative D call: TRBD1 (5 bases). The V and J ends lost 2 bases and 2 bases respectively, with 10 bases between them. This CDR3 has 15 amino acids. CDR1 and CDR2 from the germline V gene are MDHEN and SYDVKM. CDR3 loop: CASSLTSGRNQPQHF. In nucleotides, the CDR3 is TGTGCCAGCAGTTTAACCTCAGGGCGCAATCAGCCCCAGCATTTT.

The sample holds one count of this clone. The J gene is TRBJ2-7, the V gene TRBV6-1, with D tentatively TRBD1 (5 bases). The CDR3 totals 14 residues. V lost 2 bases and J 6 bases, leaving 14 bases between the germline ends. The germline gives CDR1 MNHNS, CDR2 SASEGT. The CDR3 DNA follows: TGTGCCAGCAGTGAATGGGGCGCCGCTCCCGAGCAGTACTTC. Translating it yields CASSEWGAAPEQYF.

In its sample, this clone was seen once. The chain couples TRBV7-2 to TRBJ2-1, with TRBD1 matching over 11 bases. This CDR3 has 15 amino acids. V was pared by 3 bases and J by 4 bases, with 2 bases of the junction left unmatched. Germline CDR1 and CDR2: SGHTA and FQGNSA. The CDR3 here is CASSFGTGGYNEQFF. DNA of the CDR3: TGTGCCAGCAGCTTCGGGACAGGGGGATACAATGAGCAGTTCTTC.

The CDR3 bases are TGCGCCAGCAGCTTGGGGCTAGCGGGAAATGAGCAGTTCTTC. Its translation: CASSLGLAGNEQFF. The chain has TRBV5-1 and TRBJ2-1, with TRBD2 identical over 9 bases. CDR1 is SGHRS and CDR2 is YFSETQ in the germline V gene. The CDR3 spans 14 residues. Unmatched junction bases numbered 2, after V lost 0 bases and J lost 7 bases.

The rearrangement uses TRBV6-6 and TRBJ1-2, with D perhaps TRBD1 (6 bases). The CDR3 is made up of 15 amino acids. Trimming cost V 4 bases and J 6 bases, with 18 bases left between them. CDR1 and CDR2 (germline): MNHNY, SVGAGI (reference sequence). The CDR3 reads CASSSKESDSDGYTF. The DNA of the CDR3 is TGTGCCAGCAGTTCGAAAGAATCGGACAGTGATGGCTACACCTTC.

This clone appeared once. J is TRBJ2-1 and V is TRBV11-2; D is undetermined. CDR3 size: 16 residues. V was clipped by 4 bases and J by 6 bases, with 19 bases between them. Germline V CDR1 and CDR2: SGHAT, FQNNGV. The chain's CDR3 is CASSSRPPRNSNEQFF. CDR3 in DNA: TGTGCCAGCAGCTCTAGACCCCCTAGAAACTCCAATGAGCAGTTCTTC.

V gene TRBV4-2 combines with J gene TRBJ2-7, with D unclear. Germline loops: CDR1 LGHNA, CDR2 YNFKEQ. The CDR3 spans 15 residues. V was cut by 0 bases and J by 5 bases, with 14 bases left in between. The CDR3 DNA follows: TGTGCCAGCAGCCAAGAAGGAGACAACGCGGACGAGCAGTACTTC. Translation: CASSQEGDNADEQYF.

The chain joins TRBV7-9 to TRBJ2-1; 11 bases fit TRBD2. The CDR3 sequence is 15 residues long. CDR1 is SEHNR and CDR2 is FQNEAQ in the germline V gene (reference sequence). With 5 bases clipped from V and 4 bases from J, the junction kept 4 bases outside the gene matches. CDR3 region: CASSNGTSGYNEQFF. The CDR3 nucleotides read TGTGCCAGCAGCAACGGGACTAGCGGATACAATGAGCAGTTCTTC.

Points on this clone: No conserved phenylalanine or tryptophan is present at the end of the CDR3, so a read error is the likely explanation. The DNA is left out, because the CDR3 cannot be placed on it with certainty; the CDR3 is given as TCRdb lists it. This chain uses TRBV18 with TRBJ1-2. The CDR3 is 13 amino acids long, termini counted. From germline, CDR1 is KGHSH and CDR2 LQKENI. This CDR3 reads CASSLGGQARPTI.

This clone was seen at least ten times. V gene TRBV30 combines with J gene TRBJ1-3; possibly TRBD1 for D (5 bases). The CDR3 covers 15 residues. The V gene's germline CDR1 is GTSNPN and CDR2 SVGIG (reference sequence). Between the trimmed V and J ends, which lost 2 bases and 3 bases, there was a span of 14 bases. CDR3 bases: TGTGCCTGGAGTATAGGGGAAAGGAATGGAAACACCATATATTTT. Amino acid sequence: CAWSIGERNGNTIYF.

The V call is TRBV10-2, the J call TRBJ2-7, with TRBD1 as a possible D gene (6 bases). There are 13 residues in the CDR3. Trimming shortened V by 4 bases and J by 1 base, and 8 bases separated the two germline ends. Germline V gene lookup returns CDR1 WSHSY and CDR2 SAAADI. In nucleotides, the CDR3 is TGCGCCAGCAGTGTCGGACAGTCCTACGAGCAGTACTTC. Its translation is CASSVGQSYEQYF.

V gene TRBV5-1 combines with J gene TRBJ2-1; no firm D call. This CDR3 comprises 14 residues. Germline V lookup: CDR1 SGHRS, CDR2 YFSETQ. Trimming shortened V by 7 bases and J by 2 bases, and 13 bases separated the two germline ends. The CDR3 nucleotides read TGCGCCAGCGCTAAGGGTGGGGCCTACAATGAGCAGTTCTTC. Amino acid sequence: CASAKGGAYNEQFF.

This clone showed up just once. V usage is TRBV7-9 and J usage is TRBJ2-1, with 12 bases fitting TRBD2. CDR3 length equals 15 residues. Germline loops: CDR1 SEHNR, CDR2 FQNEAQ (reference sequence). With V trimmed by 5 bases and J by 9 bases, 8 bases remained unmatched. The CDR3 reads CASSTPSGRAFEQFF. The DNA of the CDR3 is TGTGCCAGCAGCACCCCTAGCGGGAGGGCCTTTGAGCAGTTCTTC.

V usage is TRBV6-1 and J usage is TRBJ1-2; 9 positions agree with TRBD1. Looked up from germline, CDR1 is MNHNS and CDR2 is SASEGT. The junction had 6 bases not matched to a gene; V was cut back by 5 bases and J by 11 bases. The CDR3 has 12 residues. CDR3: CASSPDRGQYTF. The CDR3 coding sequence is TGTGCCAGCAGTCCGGACAGGGGTCAGTACACCTTC.

V is TRBV29-1 and J is TRBJ1-1; 7 bases align to TRBD1. The CDR3 runs to 14 residues. J lost 0 bases, V lost 5 bases, and 6 bases had no gene match. Germline V gene lookup returns CDR1 SQVTM and CDR2 ANQGSEA. This chain's CDR3 is CSVRDRFMNTEAFF. CDR3 nucleotides: TGCAGCGTTCGGGACAGATTCATGAACACTGAAGCTTTCTTT.